This T cell receptor beta chain came from a study of shared clonotypes between healthy human individuals (dated by TCRdb to between 2020 and 2021). Regarding the study in general: A few men and two women, aged 18 to 49 years, made up the cohort. To estimate repertoire size and how much clonotype sharing occurs between individuals, the study deeply sequenced the blood TCR repertoires of five or six healthy adults. Different laboratories and diverse techniques were used to prepare libraries and sequence TCR repertoires, to increase sequencing depth and limit assay-specific biases. Between about 0.8 and 9 billion PBMCs per donor were obtained by leukapheresis. Results and caveats for the whole study, not just this receptor: Sampling was restricted to blood, and TCR repertoires in tissue are likely to differ from TCR repertoires in blood. Pairwise subsampling led to the expectation that sequencing depth would affect the degree of clonotype sharing among donors. Because the study included only a small number of donors, the genetic and exposure-history diversity represented was limited.

TCR CDR3 regions were amplified from genomic DNA by multiplex PCR using the deep immunoSEQ assay. Extracted genomic DNA from each cell subset was distributed evenly across all wells of several immunoSEQ 96-well plates, and each plate was treated as a replicate. Each replicate PCR for unsorted PBMC received 300 to 350 ng genomic DNA, equal to about 30,000 T cell genomes. Ten immunoSEQ deep assay plates were used to sequence unsorted PBMC genomic DNA. Purified libraries were quantified with a Qubit 3.0 fluorometer, sized on a Bioanalyzer 2100, and re-quantified with the KAPA Library Quantification kit. Every immunoSEQ 96-well plate was sequenced on a dedicated single-read 150-cycle Illumina NextSeq 550 flow cell. From the authors' description of their analysis: Because only junctional sequences without quality scores were contained in the immunoSEQ output, filtering matching that applied to full-length reads could not be performed. To assign V/J genes and CDR3, sequences were annotated against IMGT germline references using PyIR, a Python wrapper for IgBLAST v1.9. Reads were filtered out if the reads had weak V/J assignments (E-value above 1e-6), no CDR3, stop codons, out-of-frame junctions, or ambiguous translated residues. A V3J clonotype was defined by an identical inferred V gene, J gene, and CDR3 amino acid sequence. Percentage overlap between repertoires was computed as shared unique clonotypes divided by the size of the smaller repertoire. RTK rarefaction, the Chao1 estimator, and Recon v2.1 estimates of unobserved clonotypes were used to assess repertoire richness. The table comes from immuneACCESS by way of TCRdb, which keeps in-frame sequences with V and J called. Part of the clones is missing from these tables; in studies checked, under half for an unresolved V gene and the rest for unknown reasons. That table supplies the V and J calls and clone size; D and trimming were determined from the DNA. The sample yields 500,000 to 650,000 clones; roughly four fifths were counted once. 12% of the sample rests with the top ten.

The donors were healthy, HIV-negative adults with no recently reported acute infections or vaccinations. Every donor was a Caucasian adult residing in Nashville, Tennessee, USA. For unsorted samples, 70 million to 95 million PBMCs were counted, and genomic DNA was extracted using the QIAamp DNA Blood Mini kit. Blood was collected by leukapheresis, and PBMCs were isolated by Ficoll-Histopaque density gradient centrifugation and then cryopreserved in liquid nitrogen vapor phase. V is cut back by 8 bases and J by 6 bases, with 17 bases in the junction unmatched. According to the germline V gene, CDR1 reads SNHLY and CDR2 reads FYNNEI. The CDR3, cysteine through phenylalanine, is 16 amino acids long. The CDR3 DNA has 48 bases and is translated from base 1. As to this clone: Its antigen is still unknown. No per-base quality is available; no much larger clone lies one base away.

This clonotype was sampled from a woman in her thirties or forties in good health. Some clones in this sample may be carry-over from other donors' samples. Sequencing input: PBMCs. The chain employs TRBV2 and TRBJ2-7, and 9 junction bases match TRBD1. The CDR3 in this case is CASEPQGGDRELEQYF. The DNA sequence follows: TGTGCCAGCGAACCCCAGGGGGGGGACAGGGAACTCGAGCAGTACTTC.